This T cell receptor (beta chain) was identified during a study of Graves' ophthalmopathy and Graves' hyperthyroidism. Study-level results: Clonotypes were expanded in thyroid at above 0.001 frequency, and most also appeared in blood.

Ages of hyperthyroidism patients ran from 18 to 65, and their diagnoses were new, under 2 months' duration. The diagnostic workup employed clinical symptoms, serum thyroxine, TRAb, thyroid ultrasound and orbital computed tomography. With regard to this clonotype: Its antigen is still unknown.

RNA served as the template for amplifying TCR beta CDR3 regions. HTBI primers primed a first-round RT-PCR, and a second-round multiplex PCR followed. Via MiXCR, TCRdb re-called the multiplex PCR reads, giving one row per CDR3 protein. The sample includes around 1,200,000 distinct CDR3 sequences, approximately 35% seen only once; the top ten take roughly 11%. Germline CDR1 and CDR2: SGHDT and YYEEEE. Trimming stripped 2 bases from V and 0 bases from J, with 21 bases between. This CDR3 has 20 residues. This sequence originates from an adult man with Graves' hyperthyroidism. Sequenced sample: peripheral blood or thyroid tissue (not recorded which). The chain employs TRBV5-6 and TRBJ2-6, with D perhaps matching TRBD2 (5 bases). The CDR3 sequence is CASSFLNSGWKASGANVLTF. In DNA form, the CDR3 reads TGTGCCAGCAGCTTCCTGAATTCGGGGTGGAAAGCCTCTGGGGCCAACGTCCTGACTTTC.